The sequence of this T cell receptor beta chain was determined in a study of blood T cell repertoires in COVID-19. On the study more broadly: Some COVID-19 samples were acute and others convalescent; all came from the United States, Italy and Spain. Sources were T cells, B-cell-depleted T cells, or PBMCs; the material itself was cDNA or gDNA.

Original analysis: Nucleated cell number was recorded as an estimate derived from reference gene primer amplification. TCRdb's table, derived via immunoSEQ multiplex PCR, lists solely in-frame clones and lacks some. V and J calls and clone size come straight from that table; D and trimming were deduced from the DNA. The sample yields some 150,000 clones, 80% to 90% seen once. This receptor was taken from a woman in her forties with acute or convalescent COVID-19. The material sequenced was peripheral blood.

The CDR3 region is CASSLGESNQPQHF. CDR3 nucleotides: TGTGCCAGCAGCTTAGGAGAGAGCAATCAGCCCCAGCATTTT. The V gene is TRBV7-9, the J gene TRBJ1-5; D is uncertain. Trimming stripped 1 base from V and 1 base from J, with 5 bases between. There are 14 residues in the CDR3. CDR1 is SEHNR, CDR2 FQNEAQ, per germline (reference sequence).